One and the same sample provided the 2 T cell receptor beta chains below, sequenced in a study of monozygotic twins with inflammatory bowel disease. TCRdb reprocessed the 5' RACE reads, keeping one entry per CDR3 protein, no DNA. The table gives roughly 150,000 distinct CDR3 sequences; the top ten clones make up over 2.5% of it. Material: blood. The receptors stem from a human donor with ulcerative colitis or Crohn's disease, or a healthy co-twin of an affected twin (not recorded which).

This chain uses TRBV6-1 with TRBJ2-3; lacking DNA, the TRBD1 call made by TCRdb goes unchecked. The CDR3 consists of 15 residues. Germline V gene sequence: CDR1 MNHNS, CDR2 SASEGT. The CDR3 reads CASSRRQSNTDTQYF.

The chain is built from TRBV27 and TRBJ2-3; TCRdb's assignment of TRBD2 cannot be checked, as there is no DNA. CDR3 length: 17 amino acids. Germline CDR1 MNHEY, CDR2 SMNVEV (reference sequence). The CDR3 sequence is CASSFGFGTSGTDTQYF.